This is a list of T cell receptor beta chains from one sample in a study of T cell changes during pregnancy in multiple sclerosis. The assay was immunoSEQ multiplex PCR, and TCRdb's table has in-frame clones only and misses some. Of around 49,000 clones in the sample, 85% to 90% are singletons; the top ten hold about 5.1%. The sequencing used peripheral blood, collected after pregnancy. These receptors came from a female donor in good health, enrolled as a control in a pregnancy study. CDR3s include the opening cysteine and the closing phenylalanine or tryptophan. The D gene is left open where the match is weak. Clone size appears in some rows only: once, few, many, or a class for an expanded clone.

V gene	J gene	D gene	clone size	CDR3 DNA	CDR3 protein
TRBV2	TRBJ1-6	.	.	TGTGCCAGCGGGCCACAGGGAGGGAATTCACCCCTCCACTTT	CASGPQGGNSPLHF
TRBV30	TRBJ1-5	TRBD1	few	TGTGCGACCCAGACAGGGGGAAATCAGCCCCAGCATTTT	CATQTGGNQPQHF
TRBV28	TRBJ2-1	.	.	TGTGCTCTAGGCGGTAGCTCCTACAATGAGCAGTTCTTC	CALGGSSYNEQFF
TRBV6-1	TRBJ1-1	.	.	TGTGCCAGCAGTGAACAGGGTTACACTGAAGCTTTCTTT	CASSEQGYTEAFF
TRBV19	TRBJ2-5	TRBD1	.	TGTGCCAGTAAGGAACAGGGGGCAGAGACCCAGTACTTC	CASKEQGAETQYF
TRBV7-9	TRBJ2-7	.	.	TGTGCCAGCAGCCCGGAGGTTAGGGATTACGAGCAGTACTTC	CASSPEVRDYEQYF
TRBV4-1	TRBJ2-5	.	.	TGCGCCAGCAGCCTCCTCAAGGGGGAGACCCAGTACTTC	CASSLLKGETQYF
TRBV11-2	TRBJ1-2	.	.	TGTGCCAGCAGCTTAGGGGCCCGGGGACATAACTATGGCTACACCTTC	CASSLGARGHNYGYTF
TRBV5-1	TRBJ2-1	TRBD2	once	TGCGCCAGCAGCGTACTAGCGGGAGGGGGGAATGAGCAGTTCTTC	CASSVLAGGGNEQFF
TRBV9	TRBJ2-1	TRBD2	.	TGTGCCAGCAGTGACAGCGGGAGGTACAATGAGCAGTTCTTC	CASSDSGRYNEQFF
TRBV5-1	TRBJ2-7	TRBD2	.	TGCGCCAGCAGCGCCTCCGGGACTAGCGGGACGAGCGACTACTTC	CASSASGTSGTSDYF
TRBV30	TRBJ1-2	TRBD1	.	TGTGCCTGGAGTGAAGGACAGGGAAGCGGCTACACCTTC	CAWSEGQGSGYTF